This TCR beta chain was documented in a study of T cells in Graves' hyperthyroidism and ophthalmopathy. Study-level findings and limits: Researchers found most expanded thyroid clonotypes above 0.001 in blood as well.

Amplified regions were TCR beta CDR3 sequences from RNA transcripts. The HTBI primer set served for first-round RT-PCR of the TCR CDR3. Each CDR3 protein is one row after TCRdb ran MiXCR on the multiplex PCR reads. The sample shows fewer than 900,000 distinct CDR3 sequences, around 19% of them seen only once. The V segment lost 0 bases and the J segment 7 bases; nucleotides outside the gene matches: 6. The CDR3 runs 15 residues. Germline lookup yields CDR1 MNHNS and CDR2 SASEGT. This clonotype has a count of ten or more. The antigen is unknown. The source material was blood. This chain connects TRBV6-1 to TRBJ1-5; 7 nucleotides agree with TRBD1. The sequence derives from a woman aged 50 to 60 with Graves' hyperthyroidism that later progressed to Graves' ophthalmopathy. CDR3 nucleotide sequence: TGTGCCAGCAGTGAAGCATACACAGGGGTACAGCCCCAGCATTTT. Its translation is CASSEAYTGVQPQHF.